This T cell receptor (beta chain) came from a study of cytomegalovirus exposure and HLA in healthy donors. The study, taken as a whole, reports: It was shown in a later analysis that HLA-associated TCR beta chains were more clonally expanded than other, equally common chains. Data from an earlier analysis indicated that most TCR beta V segments were productive either about 90% or about 30% of the time.

A multiplex PCR was run with 60 Vbeta primers and 13 Jbeta primers. Sequencing was performed with immunoSEQ multiplex PCR; in TCRdb, only in-frame clones are kept and a portion is missing. The sample has 160,000 or so clones, 70% to 85% seen once; the top ten hold roughly 6.7%. Trimming stripped 0 bases from V and 8 bases from J, with 11 bases between. Germline V gives CDR1 SGHDN, CDR2 FVKESK. The CDR3 is made up of 14 amino acids. Concerning this clone: The antigen is not known.

Sequencing was done on a sample of PBMCs. The rearrangement links TRBV14 to TRBJ2-1; D call uncertain. This clonotype was sampled from a man between 45 and 60 years old in good health and CMV-seropositive. The DNA of the CDR3 is TGTGCCAGCAGCCAAGAGACATTTTCGGATGAGCAGTTCTTC. Translation: CASSQETFSDEQFF. Supplemented by reference TRBV14 and TRBJ2-1, the full variable domain reads EAGVTQFPSHSVIEKGQTVTLRCDPISGHDNLYWYRRVMGKEIKFLLHFVKESKQDESGMPNNRFLAERTGGTYSTLKVQPAELEDSGVYFCASSQETFSDEQFFGPGTRLTVL.